What follows are 31 T cell receptor beta chains derived from one specimen sequenced in a study of T cell responses to AZD1222 COVID-19 vaccine. Here immunoSEQ multiplex PCR was the method, and the copy in TCRdb shows in-frame clones only, minus some. The sample includes roughly 180,000 clones, about nine tenths of them seen just once. The specimen was peripheral blood, collected 28 days after the second AZD1222 dose. The receptors were gathered from an adult who received the AZD1222 COVID-19 vaccine.

This clone has just one count. The chain joins TRBV6-5 to TRBJ2-1; 8 positions agree with TRBD2. The CDR3 is 15 amino acids. Trimming removed 4 bases from V and 4 bases from J; junction bases left unmatched: 6. Germline values: CDR1 MNHEY, CDR2 SVGAGI. CDR3 bases: TGTGCCAGCAGTTCCCGAGGGACTAGTTACAATGAGCAGTTCTTC. Protein sequence: CASSSRGTSYNEQFF.

DNA for the CDR3: TGTGCCAGCACAGCGGGAGCCCTCCCAGATACGCAGTATTTT. It yields the protein CASTAGALPDTQYF. The rearrangement joins TRBV3-1 (or the pseudogene TRBV3-2) to TRBJ2-3; 8 bases are shared with TRBD2. From germline, CDR1 is LGHDT and CDR2 YNNKEL (reference sequence). The J segment lost 4 bases and the V segment lost 7 bases, leaving 7 bases of the junction unmatched. This CDR3 region has 14 residues.

CDR3 residues: CASRGTGLLAKNIQYF. DNA for the CDR3: TGTGCCAGCAGAGGGACAGGGCTCCTAGCCAAAAACATTCAGTACTTC. This sequence joins TRBV28 and TRBJ2-4, with TRBD1 identical over 9 bases. The germline gives CDR1 MDHEN, CDR2 SYDVKM. V shed 6 bases, J shed 0 bases, and the junction held 6 bases outside the gene matches. The CDR3 length is 16 residues.

The gene calls are TRBV7-9 and TRBJ2-1; 9 bases agree with TRBD1. With V trimmed by 5 bases and J by 3 bases, 8 bases remained unmatched. Germline V gives CDR1 SEHNR, CDR2 FQNEAQ (reference sequence). This CDR3 contains 16 residues. CDR3 sequence reads: CASSPQGASFYNEQFF. The CDR3, as DNA: TGTGCCAGCAGCCCACAGGGGGCCAGTTTCTACAATGAGCAGTTCTTC.

The chain links TRBV6-2 or TRBV6-3 to TRBJ2-3; D not resolved. This CDR3 comprises 17 residues. V gave up 5 bases and J gave up 0 bases, with 18 bases separating them. Germline CDR1 reads MNHEY; CDR2 reads SVGEGT. CDR3 amino acids: CASSLTPGRASTDTQYF. CDR3 sequence (DNA): TGTGCCAGCAGTCTGACCCCTGGCCGGGCTAGCACAGATACGCAGTATTTT.

V gene TRBV9 combines with J gene TRBJ2-3; D perhaps matches TRBD2 (6 bases). The CDR3 loop spans 15 amino acids. V was trimmed by 0 bases and J by 2 bases, leaving 10 bases between them. CDR1 and CDR2 from the germline V gene are SGDLS and YYNGEE. DNA of the CDR3: TGTGCCAGCAGCGTAGTCGGGAGCGCCACAGATACGCAGTATTTT. Translation gives CASSVVGSATDTQYF.

V and J are TRBV7-8 and TRBJ1-5, with D possibly being TRBD1 (5 bases). Germline CDR1 and CDR2: SGHVS and FQNEAQ. V lost 5 bases and J 7 bases, leaving 18 bases between the germline ends. The CDR3 covers 15 residues. In nucleotides, the CDR3 is TGTGCCAGCAGCCTTACCCTCAGGGAAGGCCAGCCCCAGCATTTT. This encodes CASSLTLREGQPQHF.

This clone has only one observation. The chain couples TRBV18 to TRBJ2-7; TRBD2 is a possible D gene (7 bases). Trimming pared 1 base from V and 1 base from J, leaving 8 bases between. The CDR3 contains 14 residues. Germline V lookup: CDR1 KGHSH, CDR2 LQKENI. The CDR3 here is CASSPQGGSYEQYF. CDR3 nucleotides: TGTGCCAGCTCACCACAGGGGGGGTCCTACGAGCAGTACTTC.

The rearrangement joins TRBV9 to TRBJ1-3; possibly TRBD1 for D (5 bases). Germline loops: CDR1 SGDLS, CDR2 YYNGEE. The V and J ends lost 3 bases and 0 bases respectively, with 13 bases between them. CDR3 length equals 16 residues. CDR3 loop: CASSAAGGYSGNTIYF. The CDR3 DNA reads TGTGCCAGCAGCGCCGCTGGGGGTTACTCTGGAAACACCATATATTTT.

J is TRBJ2-7 and V is TRBV4-1; 7 positions agree with TRBD1. The ends lost 3 bases at V and 2 bases at J; junction bases unmatched: 10. The CDR3 extends over 16 amino acids. Looked up from germline, CDR1 is MGHRA and CDR2 is YSYEKL. The CDR3 region has the DNA TGCGCCAGCAGCCACGATTACGACAGGGCCCCCTACGAGCAGTACTTC. It translates to CASSHDYDRAPYEQYF.

The rearrangement links TRBV27 to TRBJ2-1; the D gene is possibly TRBD1 (5 bases). Germline V lookup: CDR1 MNHEY, CDR2 SMNVEV (reference sequence). The V gene lost 7 bases and the J gene lost 11 bases, with 18 bases spanning the gap. This CDR3 has 13 amino acids. CDR3 sequence: CASTHPPGRQQFF. The CDR3 nucleotides read TGTGCCAGCACACACCCCCCAGGGCGGCAGCAGTTCTTC.

The rearrangement uses TRBV6-5 and TRBJ1-1; D call uncertain. This CDR3 is 14 amino acids long. The germline V gene has CDR1 MNHEY and CDR2 SVGAGI. V was pared by 2 bases and J by 1 base, with 8 bases between. CDR3: CASSYQAGNTEAFF. CDR3 nucleotides: TGTGCCAGCAGTTACCAAGCGGGGAACACTGAAGCTTTCTTT.

The J gene is TRBJ1-6, the V gene TRBV18; D call uncertain. The germline V gene encodes CDR1 KGHSH and CDR2 LQKENI. The CDR3 is 17 residues long. Trimming stripped 2 bases from V and 0 bases from J, with 11 bases between. This chain's CDR3 is CASSPNQHGSYNSPLHF. DNA for the CDR3: TGTGCCAGCTCACCAAATCAGCATGGCTCCTATAATTCACCCCTCCACTTT.

The V and J genes are TRBV28 and TRBJ1-6, with D hard to call. The CDR3 runs to 14 residues. Trimming stripped 8 bases from V and 2 bases from J, with 10 bases between. Germline loops: CDR1 MDHEN, CDR2 SYDVKM. Written as DNA, the CDR3 is TGTGCCAGCGTGGATGGAACCTATAATTCACCCCTCCACTTT. It yields the protein CASVDGTYNSPLHF.

This clone appeared once. V usage is TRBV7-7 and J usage is TRBJ2-7; 11 positions agree with TRBD1. V trimming: 5 bases; J trimming: 7 bases; junction bases outside the gene matches: 10. This CDR3 spans 15 amino acids. From germline, CDR1 is SSHAT and CDR2 FNYEAQ (reference sequence). This CDR3 reads CASSAGQGAFNEQYF. Here the CDR3 DNA reads TGTGCCAGCAGCGCCGGACAGGGGGCGTTTAATGAGCAGTACTTC.

The J gene is TRBJ2-4, the V gene TRBV7-9, with D possibly TRBD1 on 6 matching bases. The CDR3 loop spans 17 amino acids. The V end lost 5 bases, the J end lost 6 bases, and 23 bases lay between the germline ends. From germline, CDR1 is SEHNR and CDR2 FQNEAQ (reference sequence). CDR3 DNA sequence: TGTGCCAGCAGCGGTCCCCTGGGTAGGGACAACTCAAACATTCAGTACTTC. Its protein is CASSGPLGRDNSNIQYF.

The J gene is TRBJ1-4, the V gene TRBV5-1, with TRBD1 matching 11 bases. The CDR3 consists of 17 residues. CDR1 and CDR2 from the germline V gene are SGHRS and YFSETQ. Trimming cost V 0 bases and J 2 bases; bases outside gene matches: 3. The DNA of the CDR3 is TGCGCCAGCAGCTTGGGAGGACAGGGGGCGACTAATGAAAAACTGTTTTTT. It translates to CASSLGGQGATNEKLFF. The entire variable domain, with the rest obtained from reference TRBV5-1 and TRBJ1-4, is as follows: KAGVTQTPRYLIKTRGQQVTLSCSPISGHRSVSWYQQTPGQGLQFLFEYFSETQRNKGNFPGRFSGRQFSNSRSEMNVSTLELGDSALYLCASSLGGQGATNEKLFFGSGTQLSVL.

V and J are TRBV28 and TRBJ1-2, with D maybe TRBD1 (5 bases). CDR3 length: 16 amino acids. The germline V gene encodes CDR1 MDHEN and CDR2 SYDVKM. Trimming left V 6 bases short and J 1 base short, with 18 bases between. The CDR3: CASSLGGRGDNYGYTF. In DNA, the CDR3 is TGTGCCAGCAGCCTGGGTGGGAGGGGTGATAACTATGGCTACACCTTC.

The chain carries TRBV6-2 or TRBV6-3 and TRBJ2-1; 11 positions match TRBD2. This CDR3 contains 14 residues. CDR1 is MNHEY and CDR2 is SVGEGT in the germline V gene. The V and J ends lost 6 bases and 3 bases, in that order; junction bases with no gene match: 1. CDR3 region: CASSLAGGYNEQFF. The CDR3 region has the DNA TGTGCCAGCAGCCTAGCGGGGGGCTACAATGAGCAGTTCTTC.

The J gene is TRBJ2-7, the V gene TRBV27, with 8 bases fitting TRBD1. Germline V gene sequence: CDR1 MNHEY, CDR2 SMNVEV (reference sequence). Trimming took 3 bases from V and 6 from J; bases not matched to a gene: 4. The CDR3 runs to 13 residues. The CDR3 loop is CASSLTGASEQYF. CDR3 DNA sequence: TGTGCCAGCAGTTTGACAGGGGCGAGCGAGCAGTACTTC.

The chain combines TRBV7-2 with TRBJ2-5, with TRBD2 as a possible D gene (5 bases). Germline V lookup: CDR1 SGHTA, CDR2 FQGNSA. The CDR3 totals 16 residues. V lost 5 bases, J lost 5 bases, and 21 bases lay in between. CDR3 DNA: TGTGCCAGCAGCCCTACGGACTCCCGGATATGGGAGACCCAGTACTTC. Its translation is CASSPTDSRIWETQYF.

The V gene is TRBV5-4, the J gene TRBJ1-6; 9 bases fit TRBD1. In germline, CDR1 is SGHNT, CDR2 YYREEE (reference sequence). This CDR3 comprises 17 residues. Trimming removed 2 bases from V and 3 bases from J; junction bases left unmatched: 6. The CDR3 reads CASSLPGQGIYNSPLHF. In DNA, the CDR3 is TGTGCCAGCAGCTTACCGGGACAGGGAATCTATAATTCACCCCTCCACTTT.

The rearrangement joins TRBV5-6 to TRBJ2-3; D ambiguous. The germline V gene encodes CDR1 SGHDT and CDR2 YYEEEE. V was clipped by 1 base and J by 0 bases, with 6 bases between them. This CDR3 region has 14 residues. The CDR3 region is CASSLWASTDTQYF. The CDR3 DNA sequence: TGTGCCAGCAGCTTGTGGGCGAGCACAGATACGCAGTATTTT.

The chain has TRBV7-2 and TRBJ2-5; 12 nucleotides agree with TRBD2. This CDR3 is built from 15 residues. CDR1 is SGHTA and CDR2 is FQGNSA in the germline V gene. The V segment lost 5 bases and the J segment 5 bases; nucleotides outside the gene matches: 6. The CDR3 protein is CASSPTSGSWETQYF. The CDR3 DNA reads TGTGCCAGCAGCCCGACTAGCGGGAGCTGGGAGACCCAGTACTTC.

The V gene is TRBV6-6, the J gene TRBJ1-1; TRBD1 aligns across 8 bases. This CDR3 is 14 amino acids long. The germline CDR1 and CDR2 sequences are MNHNY and SVGAGI (reference sequence). V was pared by 0 bases and J by 11 bases, with 8 bases of the junction left unmatched. CDR3 sequence (DNA): TGTGCCAGCAGTTACTCAGGGCCTACAGGGGGGGCTTTCTTT. This gives the protein CASSYSGPTGGAFF.

The rearrangement uses TRBV7-3 and TRBJ2-6; possible D gene TRBD2, 7 bases. Trimming stripped 5 bases from V and 6 bases from J, with 20 bases between. The germline gives CDR1 SGHTA, CDR2 FQGTGA. CDR3 length: 17 amino acids. CDR3 residues: CASSLWGGGTSANVLTF. Here the CDR3 DNA reads TGTGCCAGCAGCCTCTGGGGAGGGGGTACGTCGGCCAACGTCCTGACTTTC.

V gene TRBV19 combines with J gene TRBJ1-4; D is uncertain. Trimming took off 1 base at V and 6 bases at J, with 9 bases between the two ends. The CDR3 has 14 amino acids. Germline loops: CDR1 LNHDA, CDR2 SQIVND (reference sequence). The CDR3 protein is CASSIGGSHEKLFF. For the CDR3, the DNA is TGTGCCAGTAGTATAGGAGGGTCACATGAAAAACTGTTTTTT. The full variable domain, its missing parts supplied by reference TRBV19 and TRBJ1-4, is DGGITQSPKYLFRKEGQNVTLSCEQNLNHDAMYWYRQDPGQGLRLIYYSQIVNDFQKGDIAEGYSVSREKKESFPLTVTSAQKNPTAFYLCASSIGGSHEKLFFGSGTQLSVL.

The chain combines TRBV7-3 with TRBJ1-1, with unresolved D. The CDR3 runs to 13 residues. V was trimmed by 6 bases and J by 1 base, leaving 9 bases between them. Per the germline V gene, CDR1 is SGHTA and CDR2 is FQGTGA. CDR3 protein: CASRSQRNTEAFF. The CDR3 nucleotides are TGTGCCAGCAGATCCCAGCGGAACACTGAAGCTTTCTTT.

The chain uses TRBV7-6 and TRBJ2-7, with D perhaps matching TRBD1 or TRBD2 (5 bases each). From germline, CDR1 is SGHVS and CDR2 FNYEAQ. Trimming cost V 5 bases and J 9 bases, with 20 bases left between them. The CDR3 extends over 14 amino acids. Here the CDR3 reads CASSATGTHSWQYF. CDR3 DNA sequence: TGTGCCAGCAGCGCAACCGGGACCCACTCGTGGCAGTACTTC.

The chain recombines TRBV4-1 with TRBJ2-7; 8 positions agree with TRBD1. The CDR3 spans 16 residues. Trimming took 2 bases from V and 0 from J; bases not matched to a gene: 6. Per germline, CDR1 MGHRA and CDR2 YSYEKL. The CDR3, as DNA: TGCGCCAGCAGCCAACTGGCGGACAGGGCCTCCTACGAGCAGTACTTC. This sequence encodes CASSQLADRASYEQYF.

The rearrangement uses TRBV30 and TRBJ2-3, with 10 bases aligning to TRBD1. The junction had 2 bases not matched to a gene; V was cut back by 2 bases and J by 0 bases. Per germline, CDR1 GTSNPN and CDR2 SVGIG (reference sequence). The CDR3 length is 15 residues. The CDR3 DNA follows: TGTGCCTGGAGTCTGGGACAGGGGAGCACAGATACGCAGTATTTT. It yields the protein CAWSLGQGSTDTQYF.